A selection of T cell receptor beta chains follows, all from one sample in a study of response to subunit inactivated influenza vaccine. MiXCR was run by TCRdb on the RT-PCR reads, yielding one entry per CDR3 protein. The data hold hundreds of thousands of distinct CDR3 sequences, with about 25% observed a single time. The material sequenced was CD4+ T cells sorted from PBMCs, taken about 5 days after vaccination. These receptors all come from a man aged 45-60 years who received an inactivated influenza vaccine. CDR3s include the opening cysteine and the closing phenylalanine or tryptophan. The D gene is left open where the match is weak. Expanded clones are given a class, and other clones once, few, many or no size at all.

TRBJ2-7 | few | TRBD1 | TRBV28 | CASSVPGTGLYEQYF | TGTGCCAGCAGTGTACCCGGGACAGGGTTGTACGAGCAGTACTTC
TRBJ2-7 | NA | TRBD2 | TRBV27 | CAVTSGGTYEQYF | TGTGCCGTAACTAGCGGGGGGACCTACGAGCAGTACTTC
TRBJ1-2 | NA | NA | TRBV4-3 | CASSQDFLPREGGYGYTF | TGCGCCAGCAGCCAAGATTTTTTGCCCAGGGAAGGAGGGTATGGCTACACCTTC
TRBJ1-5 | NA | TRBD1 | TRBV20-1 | CSAARQGGDQPQHF | TGCAGTGCTGCGAGACAGGGAGGGGATCAGCCCCAGCATTTT
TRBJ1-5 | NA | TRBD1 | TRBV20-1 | CSARDSGRGSNQPQHF | TGCAGTGCTAGAGATTCCGGCAGGGGGAGCAATCAGCCCCAGCATTTT
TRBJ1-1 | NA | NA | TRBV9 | CASSVGSNTEAFF | TGTGCCAGCAGCGTAGGAAGTAACACTGAAGCTTTCTTT
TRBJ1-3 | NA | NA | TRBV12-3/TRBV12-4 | CASSLRIGTIYF | TGTGCCAGCAGTTTAAGGATCGGCACCATATATTTT
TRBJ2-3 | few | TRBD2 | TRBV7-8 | CASSPVAGGPNTQYF | TGTGCCAGCAGTCCAGTAGCGGGAGGGCCGAATACGCAGTATTTT
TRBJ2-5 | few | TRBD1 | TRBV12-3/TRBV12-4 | CASRAGTGRTKTQYF | TGTGCCAGCAGGGCCGGGACAGGGAGAACTAAGACCCAGTACTTC
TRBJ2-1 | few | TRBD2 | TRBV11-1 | CASSTGGGASYNEQFF | TGTGCCAGCAGCACAGGCGGGGGGGCTTCCTACAATGAGCAGTTCTTC
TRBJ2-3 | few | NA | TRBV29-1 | CSVSTRSGPDTQYF | TGCAGCGTCTCTACCCGTTCGGGCCCGGATACGCAGTATTTT
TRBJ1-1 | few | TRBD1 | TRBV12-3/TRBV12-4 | CASSLFNLQGSEAFF | TGTGCCAGCAGCCTATTCAATCTACAGGGGTCTGAAGCTTTCTTT
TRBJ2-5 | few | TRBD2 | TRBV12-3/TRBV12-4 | CASRLTSGSGETQYF | TGTGCCAGCAGGTTGACTAGCGGGAGTGGAGAGACCCAGTACTTC
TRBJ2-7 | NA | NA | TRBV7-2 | CASSLNVNRAYEQYF | TGTGCCAGCAGCTTAAACGTTAACAGGGCCTACGAGCAGTACTTC
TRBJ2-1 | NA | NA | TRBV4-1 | CASSPAGAVSYNEQFF | TGCGCCAGCAGCCCCGCAGGGGCGGTGTCCTACAATGAGCAGTTCTTC
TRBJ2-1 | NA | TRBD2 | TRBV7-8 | CAISLGLAGVNQQFF | TGTGCCATCAGCCTAGGACTAGCGGGAGTTAATCAGCAGTTCTTC
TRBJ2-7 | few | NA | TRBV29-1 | CSVESPLGEQYF | TGCAGCGTTGAATCCCCCTTGGGCGAGCAGTACTTC
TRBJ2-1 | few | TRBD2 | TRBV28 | CASTVTGGRALWEQFF | TGTGCCAGCACCGTCACAGGCGGGAGGGCCCTATGGGAGCAGTTCTTC
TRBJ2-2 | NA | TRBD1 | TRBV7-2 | CASSLRDRVTGELFF | TGTGCCAGCAGCTTACGGGACAGGGTTACCGGGGAGCTGTTTTTT
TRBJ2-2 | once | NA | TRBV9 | CASSVGNSGNTGELFF | TGTGCCAGCAGCGTAGGGAATAGCGGGAACACCGGGGAGCTGTTTTTT
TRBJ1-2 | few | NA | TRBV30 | CAWSPPPGAGVRGYTF | TGTGCCTGGAGTCCTCCTCCGGGGGCAGGGGTGCGTGGCTACACCTTC
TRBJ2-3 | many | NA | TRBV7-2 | CASSLGPATDTQYF | TGTGCCAGCAGCTTAGGGCCAGCTACAGATACGCAGTATTTT
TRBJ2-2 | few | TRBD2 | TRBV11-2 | CASSLRTSGGELFF | TGTGCCAGCAGCTTAAGGACTAGCGGCGGGGAGCTGTTTTTT
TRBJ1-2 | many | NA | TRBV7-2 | CASSPAGTTYGYTF | TGTGCCAGCAGCCCAGCAGGGACAACCTATGGCTACACCTTC
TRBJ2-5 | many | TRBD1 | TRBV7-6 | CASSAPTGKQETQYF | TGTGCCAGCAGCGCACCGACAGGGAAACAAGAGACCCAGTACTTC
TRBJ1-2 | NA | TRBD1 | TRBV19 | CASTNPGQGGNYGYTF | TGTGCCAGTACCAACCCCGGACAGGGGGGAAACTATGGCTACACCTTC
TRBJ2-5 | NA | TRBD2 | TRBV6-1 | CASSPLTGGLETQYF | TGTGCCAGCAGTCCCCTGACGGGAGGGCTAGAGACCCAGTACTTC
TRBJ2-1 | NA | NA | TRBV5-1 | CASSLATGYNEQFF | TGCGCCAGCAGCTTGGCCACCGGATACAATGAGCAGTTCTTC
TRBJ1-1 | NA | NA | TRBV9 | CASSGGDSWVAEAFF | TGTGCCAGCAGCGGAGGGGACTCTTGGGTCGCTGAAGCTTTCTTT
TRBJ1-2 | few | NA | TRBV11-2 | CASSFSGQNYGYTF | TGTGCCAGCAGCTTTTCCGGACAAAACTATGGCTACACCTTC
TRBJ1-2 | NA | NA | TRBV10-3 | CAISESTSGRTEGYTF | TGTGCCATCAGTGAGTCGACTAGCGGGAGAACGGAAGGCTACACCTTC
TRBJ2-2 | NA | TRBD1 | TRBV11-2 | CASRSRRAGGDPINTGELFF | TGTGCCAGCAGGTCTAGACGGGCAGGGGGCGACCCGATTAACACCGGGGAGCTGTTTTTT
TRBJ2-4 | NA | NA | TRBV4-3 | CASSQDWGLAKNIQYF | TGCGCCAGCAGCCAAGATTGGGGACTAGCCAAAAACATTCAGTACTTC
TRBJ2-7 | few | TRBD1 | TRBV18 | CATSPQGAQRDEQYF | TGTGCCACCTCACCACAGGGGGCGCAGAGGGACGAGCAGTACTTC
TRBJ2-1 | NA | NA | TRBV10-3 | CAISESVNPVQQFF | TGTGCCATCAGTGAGTCTGTCAATCCGGTCCAGCAGTTCTTC
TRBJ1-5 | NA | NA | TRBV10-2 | CASSEQLYQPQHF | TGCGCCAGCAGTGAGCAGTTGTATCAGCCCCAGCATTTT
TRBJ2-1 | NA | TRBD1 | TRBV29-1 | CSWRQGDNEQFF | TGCAGCTGGCGACAGGGCGACAATGAGCAGTTCTTC
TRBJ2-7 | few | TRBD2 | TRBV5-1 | CASSLNPSGRSYEQYF | TGCGCCAGCAGCTTGAACCCTAGCGGGAGGTCCTACGAGCAGTACTTC
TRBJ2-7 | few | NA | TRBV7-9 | CASSKTSNYEQYF | TGTGCCAGCAGCAAAACCTCTAACTACGAGCAGTACTTC
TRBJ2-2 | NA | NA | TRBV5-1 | CASSLAAGRTGELFF | TGCGCCAGCAGCTTGGCCGCGGGGAGGACCGGGGAGCTGTTTTTT
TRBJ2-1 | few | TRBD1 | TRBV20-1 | CSARIQGGNEQFF | TGCAGTGCTAGAATACAGGGGGGAAATGAGCAGTTCTTC
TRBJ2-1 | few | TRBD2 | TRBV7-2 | CASSLAGGPFNEQFF | TGTGCCAGCAGCTTAGCGGGAGGGCCGTTTAATGAGCAGTTCTTC
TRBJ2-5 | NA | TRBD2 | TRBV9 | CASSVGGGQETQYF | TGTGCCAGCAGCGTAGGGGGAGGGCAAGAGACCCAGTACTTC
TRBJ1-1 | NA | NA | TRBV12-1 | CASSHRRQAQAFF | TGTGCCAGCAGCCATCGACGTCAAGCACAAGCTTTCTTT
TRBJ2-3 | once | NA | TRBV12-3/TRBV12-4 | CASSLAGVGGGTDTQYF | TGTGCCAGCAGTTTAGCGGGGGTTGGAGGGGGCACAGATACGCAGTATTTT
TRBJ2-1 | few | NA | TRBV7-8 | CASSPRRDLPGNEQFF | TGTGCCAGCAGCCCTAGGAGGGACCTCCCGGGCAATGAGCAGTTCTTC
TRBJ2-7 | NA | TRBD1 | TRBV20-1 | CSASRRTGAPYEQYF | TGCAGTGCTAGCCGTCGGACAGGGGCCCCCTACGAGCAGTACTTC
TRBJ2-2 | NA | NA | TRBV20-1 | CSARDLSSGELFF | TGCAGTGCTAGAGATCTTAGTTCCGGGGAGCTGTTTTTT
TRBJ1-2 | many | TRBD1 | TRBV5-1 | CASSLVAGGYGYTF | TGCGCCAGCAGCTTGGTAGCAGGGGGATATGGCTACACCTTC
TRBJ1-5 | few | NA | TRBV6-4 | CASSITEGQPQHF | TGTGCCAGCAGTATTACCGAGGGTCAGCCCCAGCATTTT